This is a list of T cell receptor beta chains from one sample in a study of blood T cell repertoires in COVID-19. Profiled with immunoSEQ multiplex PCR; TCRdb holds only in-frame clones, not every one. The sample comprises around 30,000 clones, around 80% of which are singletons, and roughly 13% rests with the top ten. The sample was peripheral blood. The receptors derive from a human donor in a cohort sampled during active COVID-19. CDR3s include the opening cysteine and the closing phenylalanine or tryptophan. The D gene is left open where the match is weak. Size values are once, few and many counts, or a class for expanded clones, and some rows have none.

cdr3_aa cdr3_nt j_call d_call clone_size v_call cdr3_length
CASSSPPGNTEAFF TGTGCCAGCAGCTCCCCGCCCGGGAACACTGAAGCTTTCTTT TRBJ1-1 NA NA TRBV9 14
CAISGQGEQETQYF TGTGCCATCAGTGGTCAGGGGGAACAAGAGACCCAGTACTTC TRBJ2-5 TRBD1 NA TRBV10-3 14
CASSLGRRGEQYF TGTGCCAGCAGTTTAGGGCGGCGAGGCGAGCAGTACTTC TRBJ2-7 NA few TRBV12-3/TRBV12-4 13
CASRVWDSSNSPLHF TGTGCCAGCAGGGTGTGGGACAGCTCTAATTCACCCCTCCACTTT TRBJ1-6 TRBD1 NA TRBV7-9 15
CASIITGGGGTEAFF TGTGCCAGCATAATTACAGGGGGAGGGGGTACTGAAGCTTTCTTT TRBJ1-1 TRBD1 NA TRBV6-5 15
CASGSGGAGETQYF TGTGCCAGCGGTAGCGGGGGGGCCGGAGAGACCCAGTACTTC TRBJ2-5 TRBD2 NA TRBV2 14
CASSPQTRSYEQYF TGTGCCAGCAGTCCCCAGACTCGGTCCTACGAGCAGTACTTC TRBJ2-7 NA NA TRBV6-5 14
CASRETYQETQYF TGTGCCAGCAGGGAGACGTACCAAGAGACCCAGTACTTC TRBJ2-5 NA NA TRBV2 13
CASSLGSDREKLFF TGTGCCAGCAGCTTAGGGAGTGACCGTGAAAAACTGTTTTTT TRBJ1-4 NA once TRBV5-4 14
CASSSGLAGAYEQYF TGTGCCAGCAGCTCGGGACTAGCGGGGGCCTACGAGCAGTACTTC TRBJ2-7 TRBD2 NA TRBV5-5 15
CSVETGLAGVAEQYF TGCAGCGTTGAGACTGGACTAGCGGGGGTCGCCGAGCAGTACTTC TRBJ2-7 TRBD2 NA TRBV29-1 15
CASSLGTAVTDTQYF TGCGCCAGCAGCTTGGGGACAGCGGTCACAGATACGCAGTATTTT TRBJ2-3 NA once TRBV5-1 15
CASSLKTVFSNQPQHF TGCGCCAGCAGCTTAAAGACAGTCTTTAGCAATCAGCCCCAGCATTTT TRBJ1-5 NA few TRBV5-1 16
CASSSRPGLTTDTQYF TGTGCCAGCAGCTCTCGTCCGGGACTAACCACAGATACGCAGTATTTT TRBJ2-3 TRBD2 NA TRBV28 16
CASGLAHTGELFF TGTGCCAGTGGACTAGCGCACACCGGGGAGCTGTTTTTT TRBJ2-2 TRBD2 NA TRBV19 13
CASSALQGVGADTQYF TGTGCCAGCAGCGCCTTGCAGGGGGTCGGCGCAGATACGCAGTATTTT TRBJ2-3 TRBD1 NA TRBV9 16
CASSRIQGFEQPQHF TGTGCCAGCAGCCGTATACAGGGCTTTGAACAGCCCCAGCATTTT TRBJ1-5 NA NA TRBV5-5 15
CASSSPARPKGYTF TGTGCCAGCAGCTCACCTGCGAGGCCAAAAGGCTACACCTTC TRBJ1-2 NA NA TRBV11-2 14
CATRDSINSPLHF TGTGCCACCCGGGACTCCATTAATTCACCCCTCCACTTT TRBJ1-6 NA NA TRBV10-3 13
CASSTGTGLETQYF TGCGCCAGCAGCACCGGGACAGGGTTAGAGACCCAGTACTTC TRBJ2-5 TRBD1 NA TRBV5-1 14
CASSFQDPYEQYF TGTGCCAGCAGTTTCCAGGATCCCTACGAGCAGTACTTC TRBJ2-7 NA NA TRBV12-3/TRBV12-4 13
CASSLQGLAGGSGETQYF TGTGCCAGCAGCTTACAGGGGCTAGCGGGGGGTTCCGGGGAGACCCAGTACTTC TRBJ2-5 TRBD2 NA TRBV5-4 18
CASSGQGGNQPQHF TGTGCCAGTAGCGGACAGGGGGGCAATCAGCCCCAGCATTTT TRBJ1-5 TRBD1 once TRBV19 14
CASSQGHSSSYEQYF TGCGCCAGCAGCCAAGGACACTCGAGCTCCTACGAGCAGTACTTC TRBJ2-7 NA few TRBV4-1 15
CATTPDRGSSYEQYF TGTGCCACCACGCCAGACAGGGGGAGCTCCTACGAGCAGTACTTC TRBJ2-7 TRBD1 NA TRBV7-9 15
CATSRDLRVWVSGNTIYF TGTGCCACCAGCAGAGATCTGAGGGTATGGGTCTCTGGAAACACCATATATTTT TRBJ1-3 NA NA TRBV15 18
CASSLQGPANQPQHF TGTGCCAGCAGTTTACAGGGGCCCGCCAATCAGCCCCAGCATTTT TRBJ1-5 TRBD1 NA TRBV2 15
CSVDRGDHEQYF TGCAGCGTTGACAGGGGGGACCACGAGCAGTACTTC TRBJ2-7 NA NA TRBV29-1 12
CASSFEQGEAFF TGTGCCAGCAGCTTTGAACAGGGTGAAGCTTTCTTT TRBJ1-1 NA once TRBV5-4 12
CASSPAGISLGYTF TGTGCCAGCTCACCGGCAGGGATTTCCCTTGGCTACACCTTC TRBJ1-2 NA NA TRBV18 14
CASSTQGGELFF TGTGCCAGCAGTACCCAGGGCGGGGAGCTGTTTTTT TRBJ2-2 NA NA TRBV6-5 12
CSAKEDYGYTF TGCAGTGCTAAGGAGGACTATGGCTACACCTTC TRBJ1-2 NA NA TRBV20-1 11
CASRITTGDIGEAFF TGTGCCAGCAGGATTACAACAGGGGATATTGGTGAAGCTTTCTTT TRBJ1-1 TRBD1 NA TRBV2 15
CASSPNRDIFRELFF TGTGCCAGCAGTCCCAACAGGGACATATTCCGGGAACTGTTTTTT TRBJ1-4 NA NA TRBV27 15
CASSPGGYEQYF TGTGCCAGCAGCCCCGGGGGGTACGAGCAGTACTTC TRBJ2-7 TRBD2 NA TRBV13 12
CASSSFADREANYGYTF TGTGCCAGTAGTTCCTTTGCCGACAGGGAAGCTAACTATGGCTACACCTTC TRBJ1-2 TRBD1 NA TRBV19 17
CASTMSRGMNTEAFF TGTGCCAGTACGATGTCTAGGGGGATGAACACTGAAGCTTTCTTT TRBJ1-1 NA NA TRBV2 15
CASSPGQGSNQPQHF TGTGCCAGCTCACCGGGACAGGGCAGCAATCAGCCCCAGCATTTT TRBJ1-5 TRBD1 NA TRBV18 15
CASSPYREYEQYF TGCGCCAGCAGCCCATACAGGGAATACGAGCAGTACTTC TRBJ2-7 NA NA TRBV4-3 13
CASSSAGVVHNEQFF TGTGCCAGCAGTTCGGCGGGGGTGGTACACAATGAGCAGTTCTTC TRBJ2-1 TRBD2 NA TRBV6-2/TRBV6-3 15
CASSELQATAYEQYF TGTGCCAGCAGCGAACTCCAAGCGACCGCCTACGAGCAGTACTTC TRBJ2-7 NA NA TRBV7-2 15
CSVRPGQGQYEQYF TGCAGCGTTCGACCGGGACAGGGGCAATACGAGCAGTACTTC TRBJ2-7 TRBD1 NA TRBV29-1 14
CASSIDYSATRETQYF TGTGCCAGTAGTATAGATTATTCGGCAACCAGGGAGACCCAGTACTTC TRBJ2-5 NA NA TRBV19 16
CASSPGGGYEKLFF TGTGCCAGCAGCCCCGGGGGTGGGTATGAAAAACTGTTTTTT TRBJ1-4 NA NA TRBV28 14
CASSQGQVSAEAFF TGCGCCAGCAGCCAGGGACAGGTTTCCGCTGAAGCTTTCTTT TRBJ1-1 TRBD1 NA TRBV4-1 14
CASTSGTLNTGELFF TGTGCCAGCACCTCCGGGACATTGAACACCGGGGAGCTGTTTTTT TRBJ2-2 NA few TRBV6-6 15
CASNAGTAGYEQYF TGTGCCAGCAATGCCGGGACAGCGGGCTACGAGCAGTACTTC TRBJ2-7 NA NA TRBV27 14
CASSQALLYEQYF TGTGCCAGCAGCCAAGCCCTCCTCTACGAGCAGTACTTC TRBJ2-7 NA NA TRBV3-1/TRBV3-2 13
CASRDPGLNQPQHF TGTGCCAGTAGAGATCCGGGTCTAAATCAGCCCCAGCATTTT TRBJ1-5 NA NA TRBV19 14
CASSLTPPGTGATEAFF TGTGCCAGCAGCTTAACGCCCCCCGGGACAGGGGCAACTGAAGCTTTCTTT TRBJ1-1 TRBD1 NA TRBV7-3 17
CASSQGRGYGTSGANEQFF TGCGCCAGCAGCCAAGGTCGAGGTTACGGGACTAGCGGGGCCAATGAGCAGTTCTTC TRBJ2-1 TRBD2 NA TRBV4-1 19
CASSQTTGWTTGELFF TGTGCCAGCAGCCAAACGACAGGGTGGACCACCGGGGAGCTGTTTTTT TRBJ2-2 TRBD1 NA TRBV3-1/TRBV3-2 16
CATRSATYEQYF TGTGCCACCCGAAGCGCCACCTACGAGCAGTACTTC TRBJ2-7 NA NA TRBV2 12
CASRIGSYGYTF TGTGCCAGTAGGATCGGTTCCTATGGCTACACCTTC TRBJ1-2 NA NA TRBV19 12